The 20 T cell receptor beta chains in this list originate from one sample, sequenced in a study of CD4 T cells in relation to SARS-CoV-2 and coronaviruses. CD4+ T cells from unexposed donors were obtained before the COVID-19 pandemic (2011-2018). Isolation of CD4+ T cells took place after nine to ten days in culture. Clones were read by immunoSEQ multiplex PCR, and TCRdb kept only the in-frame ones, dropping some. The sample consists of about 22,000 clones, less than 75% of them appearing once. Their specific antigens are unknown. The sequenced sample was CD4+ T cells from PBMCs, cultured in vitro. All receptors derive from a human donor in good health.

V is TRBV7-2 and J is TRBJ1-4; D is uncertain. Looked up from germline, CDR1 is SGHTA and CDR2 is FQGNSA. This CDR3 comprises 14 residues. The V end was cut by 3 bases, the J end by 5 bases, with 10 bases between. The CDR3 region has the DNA TGTGCCAGCAGCTTTGGTGGTTTGAATGAAAAACTGTTTTTT. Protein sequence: CASSFGGLNEKLFF. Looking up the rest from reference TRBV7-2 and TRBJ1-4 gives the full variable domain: GAGVSQSPSNKVTEKGKDVELRCDPISGHTALYWYRQSLGQGLEFLIYFQGNSAPDKSGLPSDRFSAERTGGSVSTLTIQRTQQEDSAVYLCASSFGGLNEKLFFGSGTQLSVL.

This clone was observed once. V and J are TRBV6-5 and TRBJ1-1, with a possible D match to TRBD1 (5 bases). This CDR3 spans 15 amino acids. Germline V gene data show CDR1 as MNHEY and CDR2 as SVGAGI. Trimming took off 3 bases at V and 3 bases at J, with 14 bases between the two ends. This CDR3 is CASSYWGSGDTEAFF. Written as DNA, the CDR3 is TGTGCCAGCAGTTATTGGGGTTCGGGGGACACTGAAGCTTTCTTT.

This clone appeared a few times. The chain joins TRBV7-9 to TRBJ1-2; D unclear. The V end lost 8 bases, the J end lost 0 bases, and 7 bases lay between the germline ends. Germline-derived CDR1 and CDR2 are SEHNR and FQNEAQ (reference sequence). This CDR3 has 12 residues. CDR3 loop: CASSLTNYGYTF. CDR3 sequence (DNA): TGTGCCAGCTCGCTTACTAACTATGGCTACACCTTC.

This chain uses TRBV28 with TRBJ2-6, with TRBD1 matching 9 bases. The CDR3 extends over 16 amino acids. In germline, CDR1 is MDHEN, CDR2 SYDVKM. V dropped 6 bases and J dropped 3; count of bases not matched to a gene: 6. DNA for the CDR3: TGTGCCAGCAGGGGGACAGGGTCGTATGGGGCCAACGTCCTGACTTTC. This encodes CASRGTGSYGANVLTF.

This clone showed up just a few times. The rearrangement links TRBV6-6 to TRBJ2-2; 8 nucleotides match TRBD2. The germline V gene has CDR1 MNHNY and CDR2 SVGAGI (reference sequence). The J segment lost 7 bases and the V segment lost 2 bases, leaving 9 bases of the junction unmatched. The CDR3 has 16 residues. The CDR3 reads CASSYGDSSGGGELFF. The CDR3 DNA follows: TGTGCCAGCAGTTACGGGGACTCAAGCGGGGGCGGGGAGCTGTTTTTT.

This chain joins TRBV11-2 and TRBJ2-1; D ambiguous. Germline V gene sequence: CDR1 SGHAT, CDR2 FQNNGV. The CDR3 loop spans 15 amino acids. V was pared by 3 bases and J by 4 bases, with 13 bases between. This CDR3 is CASSLAEQTYNEQFF. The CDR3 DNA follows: TGTGCCAGCAGCTTGGCGGAACAGACTTACAATGAGCAGTTCTTC.

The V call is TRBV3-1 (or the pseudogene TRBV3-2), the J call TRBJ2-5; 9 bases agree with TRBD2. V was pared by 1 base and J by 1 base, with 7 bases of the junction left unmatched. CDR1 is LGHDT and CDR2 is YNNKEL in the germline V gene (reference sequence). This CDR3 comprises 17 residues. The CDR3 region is CASSQVTSGTFQETQYF. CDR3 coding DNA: TGTGCCAGCAGCCAAGTGACTAGCGGAACCTTCCAAGAGACCCAGTACTTC.

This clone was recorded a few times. CDR3 coding DNA: TGCGCCAGCAAGACAGGGGATTCACCCCTCCACTTT. This encodes CASKTGDSPLHF. V gene TRBV5-1 combines with J gene TRBJ1-6, with TRBD1 identical over 8 bases. The V segment lost 6 bases and the J segment 8 bases; nucleotides outside the gene matches: 1. This CDR3 contains 12 residues. Germline CDR1 SGHRS, CDR2 YFSETQ.

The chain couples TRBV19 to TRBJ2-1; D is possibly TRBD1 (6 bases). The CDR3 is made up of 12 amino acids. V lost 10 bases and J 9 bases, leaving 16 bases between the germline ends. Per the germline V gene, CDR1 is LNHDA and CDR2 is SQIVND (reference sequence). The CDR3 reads CATAGAWGEQFF. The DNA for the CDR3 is TGTGCCACGGCAGGGGCCTGGGGTGAGCAGTTCTTC.

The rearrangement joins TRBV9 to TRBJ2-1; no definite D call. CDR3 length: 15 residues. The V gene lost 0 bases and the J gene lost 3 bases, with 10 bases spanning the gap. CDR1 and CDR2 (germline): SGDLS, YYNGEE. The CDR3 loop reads CASSVASRNYNEQFF. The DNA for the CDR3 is TGTGCCAGCAGCGTAGCTTCCAGGAACTACAATGAGCAGTTCTTC.

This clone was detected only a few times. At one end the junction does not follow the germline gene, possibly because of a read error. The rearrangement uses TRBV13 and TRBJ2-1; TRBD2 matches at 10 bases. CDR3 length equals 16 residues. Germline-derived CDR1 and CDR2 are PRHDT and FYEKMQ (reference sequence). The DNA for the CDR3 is TGTGCCAGCACCTTACGCTCCGGACTAGCGGAGTATGAGCAGTTCTTC. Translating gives CASTLRSGLAEYEQFF.

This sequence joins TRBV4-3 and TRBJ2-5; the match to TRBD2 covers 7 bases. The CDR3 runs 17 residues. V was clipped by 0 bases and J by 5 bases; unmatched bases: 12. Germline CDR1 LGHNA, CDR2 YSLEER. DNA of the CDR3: TGCGCCAGCAGCCAAGAATTGGGAGGGAGGGCGGGGGAGACCCAGTACTTC. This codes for CASSQELGGRAGETQYF.

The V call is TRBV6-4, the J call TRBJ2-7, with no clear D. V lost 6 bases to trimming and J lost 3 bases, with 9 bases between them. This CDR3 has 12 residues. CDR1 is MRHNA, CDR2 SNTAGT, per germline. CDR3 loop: CASRNSYYEQYF. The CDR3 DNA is TGTGCCAGCAGGAACTCTTACTACGAGCAGTACTTC.

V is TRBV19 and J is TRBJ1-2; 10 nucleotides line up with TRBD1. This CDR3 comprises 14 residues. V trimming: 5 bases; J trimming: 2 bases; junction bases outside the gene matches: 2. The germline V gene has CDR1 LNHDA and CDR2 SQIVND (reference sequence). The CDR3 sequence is CASSLDRGNYGYTF. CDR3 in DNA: TGTGCCAGTAGTCTGGACAGGGGGAACTATGGCTACACCTTC.

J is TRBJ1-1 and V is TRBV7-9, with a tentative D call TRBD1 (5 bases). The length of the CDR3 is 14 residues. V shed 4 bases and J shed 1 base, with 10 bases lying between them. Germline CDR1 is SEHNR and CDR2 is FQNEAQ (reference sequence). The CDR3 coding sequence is TGTGCCAGCAGCTCACAGACAGCGAACACTGAAGCTTTCTTT. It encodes CASSSQTANTEAFF. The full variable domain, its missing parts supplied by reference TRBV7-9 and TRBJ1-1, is DTGVSQNPRHKITKRGQNVTFRCDPISEHNRLYWYRQTLGQGPEFLTYFQNEAQLEKSRLLSDRFSAERPKGSFSTLEIQRTEQGDSAMYLCASSSQTANTEAFFGQGTRLTVV.

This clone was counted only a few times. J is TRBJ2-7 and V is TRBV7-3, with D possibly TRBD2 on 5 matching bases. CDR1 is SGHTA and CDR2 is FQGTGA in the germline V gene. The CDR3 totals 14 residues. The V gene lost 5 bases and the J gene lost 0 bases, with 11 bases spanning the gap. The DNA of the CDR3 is TGTGCCAGCAGCCCTGGACTTAGCTCCTACGAGCAGTACTTC. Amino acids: CASSPGLSSYEQYF. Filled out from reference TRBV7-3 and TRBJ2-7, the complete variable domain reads GAGVSQTPSNKVTEKGKYVELRCDPISGHTALYWYRQSLGQGPEFLIYFQGTGAADDSGLPNDRFFAVRPEGSVSTLKIQRTERGDSAVYLCASSPGLSSYEQYFGPGTRLTVT.

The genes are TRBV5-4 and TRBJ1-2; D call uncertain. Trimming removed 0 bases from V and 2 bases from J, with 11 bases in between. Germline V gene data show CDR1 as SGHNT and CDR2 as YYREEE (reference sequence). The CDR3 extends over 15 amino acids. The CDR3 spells CASSLELVSNYGYTF. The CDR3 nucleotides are TGTGCCAGCAGCTTGGAGCTGGTCTCCAACTATGGCTACACCTTC.

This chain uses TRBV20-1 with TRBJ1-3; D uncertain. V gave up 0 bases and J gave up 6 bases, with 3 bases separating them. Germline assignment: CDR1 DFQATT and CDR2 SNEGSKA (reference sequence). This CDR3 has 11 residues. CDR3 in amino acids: CSARDLNTIYF. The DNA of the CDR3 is TGCAGTGCTAGAGATTTAAACACCATATATTTT.

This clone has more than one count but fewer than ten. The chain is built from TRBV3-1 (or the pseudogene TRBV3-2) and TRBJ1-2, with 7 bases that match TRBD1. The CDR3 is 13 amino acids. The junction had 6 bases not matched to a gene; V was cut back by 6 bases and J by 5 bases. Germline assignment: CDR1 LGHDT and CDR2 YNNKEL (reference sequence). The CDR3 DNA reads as TGTGCCAGCAGTGCCGGGACAGCATATGGCTACACCTTC. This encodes CASSAGTAYGYTF.

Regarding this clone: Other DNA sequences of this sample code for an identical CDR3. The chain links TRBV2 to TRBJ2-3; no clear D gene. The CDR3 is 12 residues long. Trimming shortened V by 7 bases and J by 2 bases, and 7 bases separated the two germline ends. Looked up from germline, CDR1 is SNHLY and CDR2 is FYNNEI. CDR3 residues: CASNLATDTQYF. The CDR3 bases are TGTGCCAGCAACCTGGCCACAGATACGCAGTATTTT.